This note documents a single T cell receptor beta chain sequence. Its cognate antigen has yet to be identified. No base quality values were provided; no much bigger clone lies one nucleotide off. Using the deep immunoSEQ assay, TCR CDR3 regions were amplified from genomic DNA by multiplex PCR. Genomic DNA extracted from each cell subset was distributed evenly over all wells of several immunoSEQ 96-well plates, and each plate served as one replicate. For sorted subsets, about 0.2 ug genomic DNA, equal to 30,000 to 35,000 T cell genomes, was loaded into each replicate PCR. Purified libraries were measured with a Qubit 3.0 fluorometer, size-checked on a Bioanalyzer 2100, and measured again with the KAPA Library Quantification kit. Every immunoSEQ 96-well plate was sequenced on a dedicated single-read 150-cycle Illumina NextSeq 550 flow cell. Regarding the original processing steps: The immunoSEQ output contained only junctional sequences without quality scores, so filtering could not match that applied to full-length reads. Sequences were annotated with PyIR, a Python wrapper for IgBLAST v1.9, and V/J genes and CDR3 were assigned using IMGT germline references. Reads with weak V/J assignments (E-value above 1e-6), missing CDR3, stop codons, out-of-frame junctions, or ambiguous translated residues were removed. V3J clonotypes were defined as sequences sharing an identical inferred V gene, J gene, and CDR3 amino acid sequence. To compute the percentage overlap between repertoires, the number of shared unique clonotypes was divided by the size of the smaller repertoire. RTK rarefaction, the Chao1 estimator, and Recon v2.1 estimates of unobserved clonotypes were used to assess repertoire richness. For all TCRbeta clonotypes obtained by the gDNA method from four donors, generation probabilities were computed with OLGA. Drawn from immuneACCESS, this table holds only the in-frame rearrangements with V and J called that TCRdb kept. Clones are partly lost; checked studies trace under half to an unresolved V gene and leave the rest unexplained. That table is the source of V, J and clone size, and D and trimming were worked out from the DNA. The sample records millions of clones, roughly 92% of which are singletons. The biggest ten clones account for roughly 0.13% of the sample.

Reading from cysteine to phenylalanine, the CDR3 counts 16 amino acids. Left in the record is the CDR3 DNA by itself, 48 bases read in frame from the first base. Trimming costs V 8 bases and J 5 bases, and their ends lie 21 bases apart. The germline V gene provides CDR1 KGHSH and CDR2 LQKENI. This record belongs to a study of shared clonotypes between healthy human individuals (dated by TCRdb to 2018 to 2021). In the study overall: Three men and two women, aged 18 to 49 years, made up the cohort. Each donor's leukapheresis produced roughly between about 0.8 and 10 billion PBMCs. To increase sequencing depth and limit assay-specific biases, different laboratories used diverse techniques to prepare libraries and sequence TCR repertoires. To estimate repertoire size and how much clonotypes are shared between individuals, the study performed deep sequencing of blood TCR repertoires from about 5 healthy adults. Per donor, three plates each were used for CD4 naive and CD4 memory, two for CD8 naive, and one for CD8 memory.

Healthy HIV-negative adults with no recently reported acute infections or vaccinations were included as donors. Every donor was a Caucasian adult residing in Nashville, Tennessee, USA. CD4+ T cells were enriched by magnetic negative selection, after which naive cells were positively selected on CD45RA and the negative fraction was taken as the memory subset. Blood was collected by leukapheresis, and PBMCs were isolated by Ficoll-Histopaque density gradient centrifugation and then cryopreserved in liquid nitrogen vapor phase. Analytical flow cytometry was used to check the purity and quantity of each magnetically sorted T cell population. Genomic DNA was isolated from every sorted fraction and measured by UV absorbance on a Nanodrop 2000c. The investigation overall reported the following: Because the study included only a small number of donors, the genetic and exposure-history diversity represented was limited. Pairwise subsampling indicated that sequencing depth was expected to affect the degree of clonotype sharing among donors. Rarefaction of sorted-subset datasets indicated incomplete sequencing despite the large sequencing depth. When a handful of donors were compared, the shared fraction of clonotypes was around 5.1% for naive CD4, about 4% for naive CD8, 2% to 2.5% for memory CD4, and around 0.4% for memory CD8. Clonotypes shared by all four sorted-subset donors showed higher generation probabilities than non-shared clonotypes. Sampling was restricted to blood, and TCR repertoires in tissues likely differ from the TCR repertoires found in blood. Larger estimated clonotype richness was generally found for naive subsets than for memory subsets.

The chain is encoded by TRBV18 joined to TRBJ2-2; the D gene remains uncertain. The specimen sequenced was naive CD4+ T cells sorted from blood. The sample's cell subset or site label is to be understood as: CD45RA+ positively selected. This receptor was obtained from a man aged 18 to 29 in good health. The DNA is TGTGCCAGCCTTCTAAACCCGGTTCTCAGTACCGGGGAGCTGTTTTTT. Protein translation: CASLLNPVLSTGELFF.